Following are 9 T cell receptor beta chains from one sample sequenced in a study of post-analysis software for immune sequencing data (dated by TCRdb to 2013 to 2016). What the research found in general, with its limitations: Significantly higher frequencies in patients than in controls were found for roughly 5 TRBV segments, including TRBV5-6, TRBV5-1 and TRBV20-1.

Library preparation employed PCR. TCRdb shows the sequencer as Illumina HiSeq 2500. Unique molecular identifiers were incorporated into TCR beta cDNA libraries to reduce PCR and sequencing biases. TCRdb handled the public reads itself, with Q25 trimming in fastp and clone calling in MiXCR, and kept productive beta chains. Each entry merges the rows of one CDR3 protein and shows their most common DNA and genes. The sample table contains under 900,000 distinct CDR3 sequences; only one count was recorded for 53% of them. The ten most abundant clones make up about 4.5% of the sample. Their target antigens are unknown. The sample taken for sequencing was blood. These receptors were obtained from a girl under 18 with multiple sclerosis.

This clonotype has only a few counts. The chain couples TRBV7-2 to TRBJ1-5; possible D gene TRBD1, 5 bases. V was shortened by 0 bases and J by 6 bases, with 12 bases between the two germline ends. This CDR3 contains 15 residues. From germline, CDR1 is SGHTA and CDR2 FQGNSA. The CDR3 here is CASSLAFGAGQPQHF. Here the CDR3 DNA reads TGTGCCAGCAGCTTAGCGTTTGGGGCAGGTCAGCCCCAGCATTTT.

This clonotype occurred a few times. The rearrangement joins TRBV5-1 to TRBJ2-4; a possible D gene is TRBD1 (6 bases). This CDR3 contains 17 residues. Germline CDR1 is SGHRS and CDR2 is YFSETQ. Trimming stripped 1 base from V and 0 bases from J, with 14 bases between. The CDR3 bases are TGCGCCAGCAGCTTGAACGTTGGACAGCGAGCCAAAAACATTCAGTACTTC. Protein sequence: CASSLNVGQRAKNIQYF.

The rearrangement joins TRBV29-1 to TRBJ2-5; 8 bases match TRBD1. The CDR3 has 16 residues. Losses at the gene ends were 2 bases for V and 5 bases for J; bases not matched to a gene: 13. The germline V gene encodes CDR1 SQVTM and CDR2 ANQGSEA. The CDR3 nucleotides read TGCAGCGTTGAAATAGGGACAGGCGGGCGTCGGGAGACCCAGTACTTC. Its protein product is CSVEIGTGGRRETQYF.

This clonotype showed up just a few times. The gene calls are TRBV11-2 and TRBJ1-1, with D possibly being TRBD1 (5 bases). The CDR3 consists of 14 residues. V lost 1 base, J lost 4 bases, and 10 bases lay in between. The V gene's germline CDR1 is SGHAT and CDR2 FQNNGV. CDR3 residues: CASSLGPGGTEAFF. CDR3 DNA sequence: TGTGCCAGCAGCTTAGGGCCGGGGGGCACTGAAGCTTTCTTT.

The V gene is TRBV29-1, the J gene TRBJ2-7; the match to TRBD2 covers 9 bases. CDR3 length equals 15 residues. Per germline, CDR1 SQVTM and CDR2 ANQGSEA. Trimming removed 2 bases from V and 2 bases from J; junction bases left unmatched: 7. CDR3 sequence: CSVERIAGVAYEQYF. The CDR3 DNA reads TGCAGCGTTGAAAGGATAGCGGGAGTCGCCTACGAGCAGTACTTC.

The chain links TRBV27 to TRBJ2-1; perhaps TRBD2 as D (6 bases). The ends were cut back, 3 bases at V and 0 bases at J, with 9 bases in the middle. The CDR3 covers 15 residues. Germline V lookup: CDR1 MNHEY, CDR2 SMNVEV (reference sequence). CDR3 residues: CASSFERVSYNEQFF. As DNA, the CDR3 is TGTGCCAGCAGTTTCGAGCGGGTCTCCTACAATGAGCAGTTCTTC.

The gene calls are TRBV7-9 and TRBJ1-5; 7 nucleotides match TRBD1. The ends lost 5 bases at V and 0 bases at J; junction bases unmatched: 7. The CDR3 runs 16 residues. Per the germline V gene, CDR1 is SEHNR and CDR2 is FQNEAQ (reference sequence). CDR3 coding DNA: TGTGCCAGCAGCCTCCCTGGACAGGATAGCAATCAGCCCCAGCATTTT. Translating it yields CASSLPGQDSNQPQHF.

DNA of the CDR3: TGTGCCAGCAGCCCACCAGGGGGCGCCCCAGATACGCAGTATTTT. This gives the protein CASSPPGGAPDTQYF. The chain links TRBV12-3 or TRBV12-4 to TRBJ2-3, with 8 bases matching TRBD1. V dropped 6 bases and J dropped 4; count of bases not matched to a gene: 9. The CDR3 is made up of 15 amino acids.

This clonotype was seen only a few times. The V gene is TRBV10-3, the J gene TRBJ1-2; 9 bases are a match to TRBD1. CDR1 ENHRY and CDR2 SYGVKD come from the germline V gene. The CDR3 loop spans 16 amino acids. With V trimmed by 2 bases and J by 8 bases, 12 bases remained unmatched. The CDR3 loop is CAISETVAGTGKGYTF. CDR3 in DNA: TGTGCCATCAGTGAGACAGTTGCCGGGACAGGGAAGGGCTACACCTTC.